This T cell receptor (beta chain) was profiled in a study of cytomegalovirus exposure and HLA in healthy donors. CDR1 LNHNV and CDR2 YYDKDF come from the germline V gene (reference sequence). The trim removed 1 base at V and 6 bases at J, leaving 4 bases unmatched. The CDR3 totals 14 residues. The study, taken as a whole, reports: Researchers catalogued approximately 160 TCR beta chains as cytomegalovirus-associated. A classifier reportedly called cytomegalovirus status with high sensitivity and specificity.

Primers included in the PCR were 60 Vbeta and 13 Jbeta primers. Original processing notes: Roughly 80 million unique TCR beta chains, roughly 11 million of them shared, were counted by a later analysis. Here immunoSEQ multiplex PCR was the method, and the copy in TCRdb shows in-frame clones only, minus some. V and J calls and clone size are as listed in that table; D and trimming were resolved from the DNA. This sample yields 150,000 to 180,000 clones, of which nearly 80% are seen a single time; 9.5% to 15% belongs to the top ten. Of note for this clone: Its matching antigen is unknown.

Among the donors, all were healthy bone marrow donors. The source is a man aged 25 to 40 in good health and CMV-seropositive. The sequenced material came from PBMCs. V is TRBV15 and J is TRBJ2-3; TRBD2 agrees at 7 bases. CDR3 loop: CATSRAGGVDTQYF. The CDR3 nucleotides read TGTGCCACCAGCAGAGCGGGAGGTGTTGATACGCAGTATTTT.